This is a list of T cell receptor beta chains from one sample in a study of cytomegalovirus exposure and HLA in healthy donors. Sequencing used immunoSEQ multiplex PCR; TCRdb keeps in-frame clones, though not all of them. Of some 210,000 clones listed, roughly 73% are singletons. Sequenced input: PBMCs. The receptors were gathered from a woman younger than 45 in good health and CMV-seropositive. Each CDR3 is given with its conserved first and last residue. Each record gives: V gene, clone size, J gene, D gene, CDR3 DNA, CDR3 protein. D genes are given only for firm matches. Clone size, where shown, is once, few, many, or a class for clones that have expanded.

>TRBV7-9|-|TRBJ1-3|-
TGTGCCAGCAGACAGTCTGGAAACACCATATATTTT
CASRQSGNTIYF
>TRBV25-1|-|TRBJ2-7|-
TGTGCCAGCAGTGAACTCCAGGGTTCCAGGGGCGAGCAGTACTTC
CASSELQGSRGEQYF
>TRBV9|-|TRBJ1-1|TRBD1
TGTGCCAGCAGCGTAGAACCCCATGAAAGACAGGGGGCGAACACTGAAGCTTTCTTT
CASSVEPHERQGANTEAFF
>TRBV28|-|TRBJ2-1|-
TGTGCCAGCAGCCGACCCCCACTAGGTGTTGAGCAGTTCTTC
CASSRPPLGVEQFF
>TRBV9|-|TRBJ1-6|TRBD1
TGTGCCAGCAGCGGCCGGGACAGGAATTCACCCCTCCACTTT
CASSGRDRNSPLHF
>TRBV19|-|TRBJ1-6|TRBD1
TGTGCCAGTAGTTCCCCAGGGGGGATAACCTATAATTCACCCCTCCACTTT
CASSSPGGITYNSPLHF
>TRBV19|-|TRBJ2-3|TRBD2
TGTGCCAGTAGATGGGGACTAGCGGGCACAGATACGCAGTATTTT
CASRWGLAGTDTQYF
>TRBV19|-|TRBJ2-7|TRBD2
TGTGCCAGTAGTATGGCCCTCGGGACTAGCGGAACCTACGAGCAGTACTTC
CASSMALGTSGTYEQYF
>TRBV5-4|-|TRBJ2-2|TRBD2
TGTGCCAGCAGCCTCTGGCTAGCGGCTCCCGGGGAGCTGTTTTTT
CASSLWLAAPGELFF
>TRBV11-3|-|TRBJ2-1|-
TGTGCCAGCAGCTTAAGACTAGGGCAGTACAATGAGCAGTTCTTC
CASSLRLGQYNEQFF
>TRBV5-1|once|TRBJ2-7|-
TGCGCCAGCAGCTGGCAGGGAACCTCCTACGAGCAGTACTTC
CASSWQGTSYEQYF
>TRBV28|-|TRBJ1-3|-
TGTGCCAGCACCCCCCGGGGTTCTGGAAACACCATATATTTT
CASTPRGSGNTIYF